The 11 T cell receptor beta chains below were found in one sample sequenced in a study of blood T cell repertoires in COVID-19. Clones were read by immunoSEQ multiplex PCR, and TCRdb kept only the in-frame ones, dropping some. The data show nearly 200,000 clones, just under 85% seen once. Specimen: peripheral blood. The receptors derive from a man between 60 and 75 years old with COVID-19, enrolled during active disease.

The chain is built from TRBV7-2 and TRBJ2-6; TRBD1 matches at 7 bases. The V and J ends lost 2 bases and 0 bases, in that order; junction bases with no gene match: 4. The CDR3 is 17 amino acids. Germline V gives CDR1 SGHTA, CDR2 FQGNSA. The CDR3 nucleotides read TGTGCCAGCAGCTTACCGGGACAGTTCTCTGGGGCCAACGTCCTGACTTTC. The encoded protein is CASSLPGQFSGANVLTF.

The rearrangement links TRBV6-2 or TRBV6-3 to TRBJ1-1, with 8 positions matching TRBD1. The trim removed 5 bases at V and 5 bases at J, leaving 7 bases unmatched. From germline, CDR1 is MNHEY and CDR2 SVGEGT. The length of the CDR3 is 14 residues. CDR3 protein: CASSAQGVRTEAFF. Written as DNA, the CDR3 is TGTGCCAGCAGTGCACAGGGGGTGAGGACTGAAGCTTTCTTT.

The CDR3 nucleotides are TGTGCCAGCACCAGGGACAGGCAAATTTACGAGCAGTACTTC. It codes for CASTRDRQIYEQYF. The V gene is TRBV5-4, the J gene TRBJ2-7; 8 bases are a match to TRBD1. Losses at the gene ends were 6 bases for V and 4 bases for J; bases not matched to a gene: 9. Germline-derived CDR1 and CDR2 are SGHNT and YYREEE (reference sequence). The CDR3 totals 14 residues.

The CDR3 bases are TGTGCCAGCAGCTTCCCACAGGGCAACTATGGCTACACCTTC. The encoded protein is CASSFPQGNYGYTF. V gene TRBV7-9 combines with J gene TRBJ1-2; D perhaps matches TRBD1 (6 bases). This CDR3 comprises 14 residues. Trimming took off 3 bases at V and 2 bases at J, with 10 bases between the two ends. Germline-derived CDR1 and CDR2 are SEHNR and FQNEAQ (reference sequence).

The V call is TRBV3-1 (or the pseudogene TRBV3-2), the J call TRBJ2-7; D is unclear. V was cut by 4 bases and J by 1 base, with 8 bases left in between. This CDR3 is 13 amino acids long. In germline, CDR1 is LGHDT, CDR2 YNNKEL (reference sequence). CDR3: CASSRQGSYEQYF. The CDR3 DNA reads as TGTGCCAGCAGCCGACAAGGATCCTACGAGCAGTACTTC.

About this clone itself: The same CDR3 also results from other DNA sequences found in this sample. V and J are TRBV9 and TRBJ2-5; a possible D gene is TRBD2 (6 bases). Trimming took 2 bases from V and 5 from J, leaving 13 bases between them. CDR1 is SGDLS and CDR2 is YYNGEE in the germline V gene. This CDR3 is 14 amino acids long. The CDR3: CASSVRGKGETQYF. For the CDR3, the DNA is TGTGCCAGCAGCGTTCGCGGGAAGGGGGAGACCCAGTACTTC.

Concerning this clone: Other nucleotide sequences in the sample specify the same CDR3. V usage is TRBV6-6 and J usage is TRBJ1-6; no reliable D call. CDR3 length: 15 amino acids. V lost 2 bases to trimming and J lost 2 bases, with 7 bases between them. In germline, CDR1 is MNHNY, CDR2 SVGAGI (reference sequence). The CDR3 is CASSYGQTYNSPLHF. As DNA, the CDR3 is TGTGCCAGCAGTTACGGGCAGACCTATAATTCACCCCTCCACTTT.

The chain uses TRBV5-1 and TRBJ1-4; the match to TRBD1 covers 7 bases. Unmatched junction bases numbered 4, after V lost 5 bases and J lost 3 bases. The germline CDR1 and CDR2 sequences are SGHRS and YFSETQ. The CDR3 covers 14 residues. The CDR3 here is CASRRDSPNEKLFF. As DNA, the CDR3 is TGCGCCAGCAGGCGGGACAGCCCTAATGAAAAACTGTTTTTT.

A note on this clone: The sample holds other DNA sequences that translate to the same CDR3. The chain combines TRBV19 with TRBJ1-2; D possibly corresponds to TRBD1 (5 bases). The germline V and J ends were trimmed by 3 bases and 5 bases, with 10 bases remaining between them. CDR3 size: 13 residues. CDR1 and CDR2 (germline): LNHDA, SQIVND (reference sequence). The CDR3 bases are TGTGCCAGTAGTATTCAGGGCGATTATGGCTACACCTTC. Its protein is CASSIQGDYGYTF.

As for this clone: This specimen includes other DNA sequences encoding the same CDR3. The V gene is TRBV2, the J gene TRBJ1-1, with TRBD1 matching over 11 bases. V shed 2 bases and J 5 bases; nucleotides not matched to a gene: 4. In germline, CDR1 is SNHLY, CDR2 FYNNEI. There are 15 residues in the CDR3. The DNA for the CDR3 is TGTGCCAGCAGTGAACGGACAGGGGGCAGGACTGAAGCTTTCTTT. It translates to CASSERTGGRTEAFF.

This sequence joins TRBV28 and TRBJ2-2; possible D gene TRBD2, 6 bases. V was cut by 6 bases and J by 4 bases, with 15 bases left in between. There are 15 residues in the CDR3. From germline, CDR1 is MDHEN and CDR2 SYDVKM. This CDR3 is CASSATSRTTGELFF. The CDR3, as DNA: TGTGCCAGCAGCGCTACTAGCCGCACCACCGGGGAGCTGTTTTTT.